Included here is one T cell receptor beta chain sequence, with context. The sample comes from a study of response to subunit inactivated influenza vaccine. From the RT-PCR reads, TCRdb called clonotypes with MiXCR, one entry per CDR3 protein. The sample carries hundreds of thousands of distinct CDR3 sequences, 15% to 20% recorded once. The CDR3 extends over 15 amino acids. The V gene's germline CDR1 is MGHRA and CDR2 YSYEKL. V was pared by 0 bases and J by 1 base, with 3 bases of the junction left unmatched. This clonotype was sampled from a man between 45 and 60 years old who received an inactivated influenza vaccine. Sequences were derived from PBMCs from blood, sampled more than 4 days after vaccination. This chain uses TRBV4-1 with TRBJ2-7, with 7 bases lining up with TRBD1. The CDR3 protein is CASSQEGQLSYEQYF. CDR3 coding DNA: TGCGCCAGCAGCCAAGAGGGACAGCTATCCTACGAGCAGTACTTC.